The entry below describes one T cell receptor beta chain. Its specificity is unknown. As to time point: pre-treatment sample, taken before nivolumab and TIL therapy. Pleural nodules or supraclavicular lymph nodes made up most of the excised metastases sampled. The data derive from a study of TIL therapy for anti-PD-1-resistant metastatic lung cancer. Study information: Patients had a median age of almost 55 years (range 38-75). Half of patients were current or former smokers. Findings of the study overall: Compared with baseline intratumoral T cells, expanded TIL cultures were more clonal and less diverse (around 6% vs 30%). Treatment-naive, never-smoker and oncogene-addicted patients were overrepresented in this highly selected cohort.

The CDR3 totals 15 residues. Trimming took 6 bases from V and 2 from J, leaving 12 bases between them. In germline, CDR1 is SGHDT, CDR2 YYEEEE. Sequencing used immunoSEQ v3. Produced via immunoSEQ multiplex PCR; TCRdb's table is partial and in-frame only. The sample holds more than 9,000 clones, about 54% seen once. The material sequenced was tumor tissue, taken at baseline. The source of this sequence is a person between 25 and 79 years old with non-small cell lung cancer. The V and J genes are TRBV5-6 and TRBJ2-6; possible D gene TRBD2, 6 bases. The CDR3 DNA reads as TGTGCCAGCACCTCGACGGGGGCTGGGGCCAACGTCCTGACTTTC. Amino acid sequence: CASTSTGAGANVLTF. Full variable domain (rest looked up from reference TRBV5-6 and TRBJ2-6): DAGVTQSPTHLIKTRGQQVTLRCSPKSGHDTVSWYQQALGQGPQFIFQYYEEEERQRGNFPDRFSGHQFPNYSSELNVNALLLGDSALYLCASTSTGAGANVLTFGAGSRLTVL.